This TCR beta chain emerged from a study of beta chain features in type 1 diabetes. Naive, central memory, regulatory and stem cell-like memory cells within the CD4+ compartment were sorted using CD45RO/CCR7/CD25/CD127/CD95/CD27. The study reverse transcribed the entire isolated RNA, so it sequenced expressed TCRB transcripts. Here immunoSEQ multiplex PCR was the method, and the copy in TCRdb shows in-frame clones only, minus some. Among about 900,000 clones, 15% to 20% were seen once, and the ten largest hold about 0.025%. Study conclusions and caveats: For Type 1 diabetes patients, all four CD4+ subsets carried TCRB CDR3s that were moderately but significantly shorter. Any role of HLA type in TCRB rearrangement remained unresolved here.

This CDR3 is built from 16 residues. V trimming: 2 bases; J trimming: 4 bases; junction bases outside the gene matches: 6. In germline, CDR1 is SGDLS, CDR2 YYNGEE. This clone was observed a few times. Its cognate antigen is unknown. The sequencing sample was made of naive CD4+ T cells from blood. The chain links TRBV9 to TRBJ1-2; 12 bases match TRBD1. The clonotype comes from a woman younger than 35 in good health. In DNA form, the CDR3 reads TGTGCCAGCAGCGTCAGAGGGACAGGGGGCCTCTATGGCTACACCTTC. This gives the protein CASSVRGTGGLYGYTF. The full variable domain, completed using reference TRBV9 and TRBJ1-2, is DSGVTQTPKHLITATGQRVTLRCSPRSGDLSVYWYQQSLDQGLQFLIQYYNGEERAKGNILERFSAQQFPDLHSELNLSSLELGDSALYFCASSVRGTGGLYGYTFGSGTRLTVV.